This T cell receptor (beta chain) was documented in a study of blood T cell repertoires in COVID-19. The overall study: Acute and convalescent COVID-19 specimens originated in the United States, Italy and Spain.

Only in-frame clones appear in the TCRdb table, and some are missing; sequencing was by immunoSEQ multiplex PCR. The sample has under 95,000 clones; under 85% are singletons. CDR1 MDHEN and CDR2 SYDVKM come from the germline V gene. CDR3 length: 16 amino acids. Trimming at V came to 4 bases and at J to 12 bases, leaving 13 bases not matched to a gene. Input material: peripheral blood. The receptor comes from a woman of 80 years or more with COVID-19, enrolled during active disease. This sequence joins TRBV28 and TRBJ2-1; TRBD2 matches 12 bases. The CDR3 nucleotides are TGTGCCAGCAGTTCTCGACTAGCGGGGGACCTGGGGGGGCAGTTCTTC. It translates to CASSSRLAGDLGGQFF.